Following are 18 T cell receptor beta chains from one sample sequenced in a study of CD8 T cells in ankylosing spondylitis. Points from the study as a whole: One TCR beta motif, made up of eight highly homologous variants, appeared characteristic of ankylosing spondylitis blood.

These receptors lack a known antigen. TCRdb independently ran MiXCR on the 5' RACE reads; one entry per CDR3 protein. The sample includes about 220,000 distinct CDR3 sequences, about 6.7% of them seen just once. The specimen was blood, either unsorted or a sorted T cell fraction (not recorded which). These receptors originate from a male donor with ankylosing spondylitis.

This clonotype was seen many times. The gene calls are TRBV9 and TRBJ1-1, with a possible D match to TRBD1 (6 bases). CDR1 and CDR2 (germline): SGDLS, YYNGEE. The CDR3 covers 17 residues. Trimming cost V 0 bases and J 2 bases, with 17 bases left between them. DNA for the CDR3: TGTGCCAGCAGCGTAGCCCCCACGACAGGACCAAACACTGAAGCTTTCTTT. It encodes CASSVAPTTGPNTEAFF.

There are many counts of this clonotype. The rearrangement joins TRBV20-1 to TRBJ2-3; possible D gene TRBD2, 5 bases. Germline CDR1 reads DFQATT; CDR2 reads SNEGSKA (reference sequence). With 2 bases removed from V and 3 bases from J, the gap between germline ends came to 15 bases. The CDR3 runs to 15 residues. CDR3 amino acids: CSARSPWTETDTQYF. The CDR3 DNA is TGCAGTGCTAGAAGTCCGTGGACTGAAACAGATACGCAGTATTTT.

The chain couples TRBV7-2 to TRBJ2-7; D may be TRBD2 (5 bases). With 4 bases removed from V and 0 bases from J, the gap between germline ends came to 16 bases. Germline loops: CDR1 SGHTA, CDR2 FQGNSA. The CDR3 totals 16 residues. CDR3 region: CASSSLLGLDSYEQYF. CDR3 bases: TGTGCCAGCAGCTCGCTTTTAGGACTCGACTCCTACGAGCAGTACTTC.

This clonotype showed up many times. The gene calls are TRBV6-2 or TRBV6-3 and TRBJ2-1; 9 positions match TRBD2. The junction had 9 bases not matched to a gene; V was cut back by 2 bases and J by 10 bases. This CDR3 is 15 amino acids long. The germline V gene encodes CDR1 MNHEY and CDR2 SVGEGT. CDR3 sequence reads: CASSYGTSRRREQFF. The CDR3 DNA reads TGTGCCAGCAGTTACGGGACTAGCCGACGGAGGGAGCAGTTCTTC.

Here the CDR3 reads CASSLIKGDRPHGELFF. The DNA for the CDR3 is TGTGCCAGCAGCCTGATTAAGGGGGACCGACCCCACGGGGAGCTGTTTTTT. The chain employs TRBV11-2 and TRBJ2-2; tentatively, D is TRBD1 (6 bases). V was trimmed by 5 bases and J by 7 bases, leaving 23 bases between them. The CDR3 sequence is 17 residues long. CDR1 and CDR2 (germline): SGHAT, FQNNGV. Full variable domain (outside the CDR3, taken from reference TRBV11-2 and TRBJ2-2): EAGVAQSPRYKIIEKRQSVAFWCNPISGHATLYWYQQILGQGPKLLIQFQNNGVVDDSQLPKDRFSAERLKGVDSTLKIQPAKLEDSAVYLCASSLIKGDRPHGELFFGEGSRLTVL.

This clonotype was recorded many times. The chain couples TRBV4-2 to TRBJ2-7; TRBD1 agrees at 8 bases. The CDR3 is 14 residues long. Germline CDR1 reads LGHNA; CDR2 reads YNFKEQ. Trimming removed 0 bases from V and 2 bases from J; junction bases left unmatched: 0. CDR3 in DNA: TGTGCCAGCAGCCAAGAACAGGGGGCCTACGAGCAGTACTTC. Translating gives CASSQEQGAYEQYF.

This clonotype showed up many times. The chain uses TRBV2 and TRBJ2-5; no clear D gene. The CDR3 contains 14 residues. Looked up from germline, CDR1 is SNHLY and CDR2 is FYNNEI. V shed 3 bases and J shed 2 bases, with 10 bases lying between them. Written as DNA, the CDR3 is TGTGCCAGCAGTGATCCCAGGAGACAAGAGACCCAGTACTTC. Translating gives CASSDPRRQETQYF.

As to this clonotype: This may stem from a read error, because a much larger clone lies one nucleotide away. The chain employs TRBV24-1 and TRBJ1-5; the D call may be TRBD1 or TRBD2 (5 bases each). The DNA end favors TRBJ2-3, so the J call may be wrong. Germline V gives CDR1 KGHDR, CDR2 SFDVKD. CDR3 length equals 17 residues. CDR3: CATSEHLPGTGSSPQYF. As DNA, the CDR3 is TGTGCCACCAGTGAACACCTGCCAGGGACCGGGTCTTCGCCCCAGTATTTT.

This clonotype was observed a few times. The chain has TRBV6-2 or TRBV6-3 and TRBJ2-3, with a tentative D call TRBD2 (5 bases). From germline, CDR1 is MNHEY and CDR2 SVGEGT. Trimming cost V 0 bases and J 6 bases, with 22 bases left between them. CDR3 length: 18 residues. CDR3 sequence reads: CASSYSIYGLALWDTQYF. In DNA, the CDR3 is TGTGCCAGCAGTTACTCGATTTATGGGCTAGCCTTGTGGGATACGCAGTATTTT.

This clonotype was counted many times. The J gene is TRBJ2-5, the V gene TRBV4-3; 8 bases map to TRBD1. Germline V gives CDR1 LGHNA, CDR2 YSLEER. The CDR3 consists of 15 residues. V lost 0 bases and J lost 4; bases outside the gene matches: 4. The CDR3 DNA is TGCGCCAGCAGCCAAGATGGCAGGGGGCGAGAGACCCAGTACTTC. Translated: CASSQDGRGRETQYF.

This clonotype has at least ten counts. The rearrangement uses TRBV10-3 and TRBJ2-1; D is ambiguous. CDR1 and CDR2 (germline): ENHRY, SYGVKD. V was trimmed by 2 bases and J by 0 bases, leaving 14 bases between them. CDR3 size: 17 residues. CDR3 coding DNA: TGTGCCATCAGTGAGAAATTAGCCGGAGACTCCTACAATGAGCAGTTCTTC. Amino acid sequence: CAISEKLAGDSYNEQFF.

The chain links TRBV7-2 to TRBJ2-3, with D perhaps TRBD2 (6 bases). With 5 bases removed from V and 10 bases from J, the gap between germline ends came to 13 bases. This CDR3 is built from 12 residues. Germline V gene data show CDR1 as SGHTA and CDR2 as FQGNSA. Here the CDR3 reads CASSPRGSAQYF. The CDR3 bases are TGTGCCAGCAGCCCACGGGGGAGTGCGCAGTATTTT.

This clonotype was seen at least ten times. The V gene is TRBV4-3, the J gene TRBJ1-1; maybe TRBD1 (5 bases). V gave up 4 bases and J gave up 6 bases, with 24 bases separating them. This CDR3 has 17 residues. Germline V gene sequence: CDR1 LGHNA, CDR2 YSLEER. CDR3 residues: CASSRLLGRPELAEAFF. CDR3 nucleotides: TGCGCCAGCAGCCGACTCTTGGGACGGCCGGAATTGGCTGAAGCTTTCTTT.

This clonotype was observed at least ten times. Here the CDR3 DNA reads TGTGCCAGTACCCACGGGACTAGCGGGAGTAGTCGGCAGTACTTC. It specifies CASTHGTSGSSRQYF. This sequence joins TRBV27 and TRBJ2-7; 14 bases are a match to TRBD2. J gave up 9 bases and V 9 bases, and 13 bases lay outside the gene matches. Germline V gene lookup returns CDR1 MNHEY and CDR2 SMNVEV (reference sequence). The CDR3 consists of 15 residues.

The chain is built from TRBV29-1 and TRBJ2-7; 7 bases fit TRBD1. Germline CDR1 reads SQVTM; CDR2 reads ANQGSEA. The CDR3 runs 12 residues. After removal of 7 bases from V and 6 bases from J, the junction contained 9 bases not matched to a gene. For the CDR3, the DNA is TGCAGCGGCCGGGACAGTTCGGGCGAGCAGTACTTC. Protein sequence: CSGRDSSGEQYF.

J is TRBJ2-7 and V is TRBV5-1, with 7 bases matching TRBD1. V shed 0 bases and J 3 bases; nucleotides not matched to a gene: 6. Germline CDR1 is SGHRS and CDR2 is YFSETQ. The CDR3 covers 15 residues. CDR3 DNA: TGCGCCAGCAGCTTGGGACAGGGTAAGGTCTACGAGCAGTACTTC. Protein sequence: CASSLGQGKVYEQYF.

The chain is built from TRBV12-3 or TRBV12-4 and TRBJ2-2; TRBD1 matches 9 bases. The length of the CDR3 is 18 residues. With 3 bases clipped from V and 4 bases from J, the junction kept 12 bases outside the gene matches. DNA of the CDR3: TGTGCCAGCAGTTTTGGGGGACAGGGAATGTTTTCCACCGGGGAGCTGTTTTTT. Encoded protein: CASSFGGQGMFSTGELFF.

This clonotype was observed many times. The rearrangement links TRBV5-6 to TRBJ2-7, with D perhaps matching TRBD2 (5 bases). V lost 2 bases and J lost 6, with 12 bases in between. The CDR3 has 13 residues. The germline CDR1 and CDR2 sequences are SGHDT and YYEEEE. CDR3 sequence reads: CASSFYGGLEQYF. CDR3 sequence (DNA): TGTGCCAGCAGCTTTTATGGAGGACTCGAGCAGTACTTC.